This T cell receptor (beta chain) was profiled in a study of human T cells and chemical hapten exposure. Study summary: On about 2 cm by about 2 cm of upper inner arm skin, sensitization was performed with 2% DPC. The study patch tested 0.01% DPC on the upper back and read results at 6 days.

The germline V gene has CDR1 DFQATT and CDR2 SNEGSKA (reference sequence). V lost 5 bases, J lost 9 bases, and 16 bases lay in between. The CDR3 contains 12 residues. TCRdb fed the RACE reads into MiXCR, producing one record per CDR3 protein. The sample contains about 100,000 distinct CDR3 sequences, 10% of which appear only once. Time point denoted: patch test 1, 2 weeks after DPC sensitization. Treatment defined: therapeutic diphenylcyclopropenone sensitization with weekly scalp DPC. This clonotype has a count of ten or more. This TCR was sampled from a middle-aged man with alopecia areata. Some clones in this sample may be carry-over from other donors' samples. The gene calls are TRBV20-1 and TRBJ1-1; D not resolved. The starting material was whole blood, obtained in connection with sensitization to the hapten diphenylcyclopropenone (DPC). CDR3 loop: CSAPREGSKAFF. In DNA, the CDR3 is TGCAGTGCTCCCCGAGAAGGCAGTAAAGCTTTCTTT.